A selection of T cell receptor beta chains follows, all from one sample in a study of CD8 T cells in Susac syndrome. TCRdb reprocessed the immunoSEQ multiplex PCR reads via MiXCR and lists one record per CDR3 protein. Among around 180,000 distinct CDR3 sequences listed, more than 90% were seen once. Sequenced sample: CD4+ T cells from PBMCs. All receptors derive from a human donor with multiple sclerosis. Both conserved end residues are part of each CDR3. Fields, in order: J gene, V gene, D gene, CDR3 protein. The D gene is left open where the match is weak.

>TRBJ1-1|TRBV20-1|-
CSARGPTLTDAFF
>TRBJ2-5|TRBV20-1|-
CSARKETQYF
>TRBJ1-5|TRBV12-3/TRBV12-4|-
CASIQDSSNQPQHF
>TRBJ2-7|TRBV5-1|-
CASSLEADSYEQYF
>TRBJ2-2|TRBV11-1|-
CASSLYRAKGGELFF
>TRBJ2-7|TRBV2|-
CASRTGTSYEQYF
>TRBJ2-2|TRBV21-1|-
CASRLEGLTGELFF
>TRBJ2-3|TRBV20-1|-
CSAREYRVTDTQYF
>TRBJ2-7|TRBV10-3|-
CAISGDRGGINEQYF
>TRBJ1-4|TRBV29-1|TRBD1
CSGLTGFGEKLFF
>TRBJ2-1|TRBV30|-
CAWSPTSPNEQFF
>TRBJ2-3|TRBV12-3/TRBV12-4|TRBD1
CASSPGQGWVDTQYF
>TRBJ2-7|TRBV7-2|TRBD2
CASSPLSSGGGEQYF
>TRBJ2-5|TRBV12-3/TRBV12-4|-
CASSLSGLETQYF
>TRBJ1-4|TRBV29-1|-
CSVHVPRDEKLFF
>TRBJ2-3|TRBV4-1|-
CASSQVDLGFLGTQYF
>TRBJ2-6|TRBV6-2/TRBV6-3|TRBD1
CASSNGQEATGANVLTF
>TRBJ1-2|TRBV5-6|-
CASSGPLLHGYTF
>TRBJ2-5|TRBV4-3|-
CASSQERGRPETQYF